The clone carrying this TCR beta chain has just a few counts. Its antigen is not identified. Researchers tagged individual cDNA molecules with unique molecular identifiers. TCRdb re-called the 5' RACE reads with MiXCR, one entry per CDR3 protein. Of roughly 100,000 distinct CDR3 sequences listed, about 12% are singletons. Trimming cost V 5 bases and J 4 bases; bases outside gene matches: 11. Germline CDR1 reads SGHTA; CDR2 reads FQGNSA. This CDR3 is 16 amino acids long. The data are from a study of early T cells in non-severe SARS-CoV-2 infection. Study context: Sequencing targeted bulk RNA from unsorted whole blood, leaving chains unpaired.

Study-level findings and limits: Reliance on VDJdb matching favored anti-spike CD8 responses; private and CD4 specificities were missed.

This chain joins TRBV7-2 and TRBJ1-1, with 9 positions matching TRBD1. Specimen: whole blood. The receptor was derived from an adult who was a healthcare worker with PCR-confirmed SARS-CoV-2 infection or an uninfected control (not recorded which). Here the CDR3 reads CASSHALRTGATEAFF. The CDR3 DNA reads as TGTGCCAGCAGCCACGCACTACGGACAGGGGCCACTGAAGCTTTCTTT. The complete variable domain, with remaining parts taken from reference TRBV7-2 and TRBJ1-1, reads GAGVSQSPSNKVTEKGKDVELRCDPISGHTALYWYRQSLGQGLEFLIYFQGNSAPDKSGLPSDRFSAERTGGSVSTLTIQRTQQEDSAVYLCASSHALRTGATEAFFGQGTRLTVV.